These 24 T cell receptor beta chains came from one sample sequenced in a study of CD8+ T cells in alopecia areata (dated by TCRdb to about 2018). Library generation was performed with the immunoSEQ multiplex PCR assay. For TCR sequencing, RNA was extracted from every sample and reverse transcribed into cDNA to serve as template. This immuneACCESS table, as held by TCRdb, lists in-frame sequences with V and J called but not all clones. Of the missing ones, under half trace to an unresolved V gene in checked studies; the others have no known cause. Across this sample there are 95,000 to 100,000 clones, with roughly three fifths seen only once. The ten largest account for roughly 15% of the sample. This sample's treatment or condition label indicates: oral pan-JAK inhibitor, 5-10 mg twice daily. The sequenced sample was CD8+ T cells sorted from blood, obtained between weeks 55 and 65, from a patient treated with tofacitinib. The origin of the receptors is a human donor with alopecia areata.

CDR3 in DNA: TGTGCCAGCAGCCATAGGACCACACCCCTCCACTTT. Translated, it gives CASSHRTTPLHF. The chain has TRBV13 and TRBJ1-6; D remains ambiguous. This CDR3 contains 12 residues. CDR1 and CDR2 (germline): PRHDT, FYEKMQ (reference sequence). Between the trimmed V and J ends, which lost 5 bases and 11 bases, there was a span of 10 bases.

In its sample, this clone was seen a few times. The chain has TRBV6-5 and TRBJ2-2; TRBD2 is a possible D gene (5 bases). With 0 bases removed from V and 7 bases from J, the gap between germline ends came to 6 bases. CDR1 and CDR2 from the germline V gene are MNHEY and SVGAGI. There are 13 residues in the CDR3. In DNA form, the CDR3 reads TGTGCCAGCAGTTACTCCCGGGGCGGGGAGCTGTTTTTT. The encoded protein is CASSYSRGGELFF.

This sequence joins TRBV10-2 and TRBJ1-4; D is possibly TRBD1 (5 bases). The V end lost 5 bases, the J end lost 3 bases, and 16 bases lay between the germline ends. Germline loops: CDR1 WSHSY, CDR2 SAAADI. CDR3 length equals 16 residues. CDR3 amino acids: CASSTNPGSPNEKLFF. CDR3 sequence (DNA): TGCGCCAGCAGTACAAATCCAGGGAGTCCTAATGAAAAACTGTTTTTT.

This clone was seen once. The chain has TRBV6-5 and TRBJ2-2; D not resolved. The ends were cut back, 4 bases at V and 6 bases at J, with 18 bases in the middle. Per the germline V gene, CDR1 is MNHEY and CDR2 is SVGAGI. The CDR3 totals 16 residues. The CDR3 DNA is TGTGCCAGCAGTTTAAGGCTACCGGAGTTTGCCGGGGAGCTGTTTTTT. Translated: CASSLRLPEFAGELFF.

The rearrangement links TRBV10-3 to TRBJ2-7; 11 bases are a match to TRBD2. The germline gives CDR1 ENHRY, CDR2 SYGVKD. This CDR3 has 15 residues. After removal of 4 bases from V and 4 bases from J, the junction contained 6 bases not matched to a gene. The CDR3 coding sequence is TGTGCCATCAGTGGGGGACTAGCGGAAATTTACGAGCAGTACTTC. This encodes CAISGGLAEIYEQYF.

V is TRBV7-9 and J is TRBJ1-2, with unresolved D. V lost 5 bases, J lost 3 bases, and 13 bases lay in between. Germline CDR1 and CDR2: SEHNR and FQNEAQ (reference sequence). The CDR3 length is 14 residues. The CDR3 DNA follows: TGTGCCAGCAGCCCCCGGGAAGCTCACTATGGCTACACCTTC. Residues: CASSPREAHYGYTF.

V and J are TRBV7-6 and TRBJ2-5; D uncertain. The CDR3 spans 13 residues. CDR1 is SGHVS, CDR2 FNYEAQ, per germline. Trimming took 2 bases from V and 5 from J, leaving 9 bases between them. The CDR3 protein is CASSLSSVETQYF. CDR3 nucleotide sequence: TGTGCCAGCAGCTTATCGAGTGTGGAGACCCAGTACTTC.

This clone occurred a few times. V usage is TRBV7-9 and J usage is TRBJ1-1, with TRBD1 as a possible D gene (5 bases). The CDR3 length is 14 residues. CDR1 and CDR2 (germline): SEHNR, FQNEAQ (reference sequence). Trimming removed 6 bases from V and 4 bases from J, with 15 bases in between. In DNA form, the CDR3 reads TGTGCCAGCAGATCTCTTGGGGGAGGCACTGAAGCTTTCTTT. It translates to CASRSLGGGTEAFF.

The V gene is TRBV4-2, the J gene TRBJ1-1; D not certain. Trimming left V 1 base short and J 8 bases short, with 11 bases between. The CDR3 runs 13 residues. CDR1 is LGHNA and CDR2 is YNFKEQ in the germline V gene. CDR3 sequence: CASSQGTAREAFF. CDR3 bases: TGTGCCAGCAGCCAAGGGACCGCGCGCGAAGCTTTCTTT.

Only a few counts were recorded for this clone. An end of the junction differs from the germline gene, which may be a read error. The V and J genes are TRBV6-5 and TRBJ2-1; D call uncertain. Germline V gene lookup returns CDR1 MNHEY and CDR2 SVGAGI. CDR3 length equals 12 residues. In nucleotides, the CDR3 is TGTGCCAGCAGTTACTCCCACAATGAGCAGTTCTTC. It encodes CASSYSHNEQFF.

The V gene is TRBV19, the J gene TRBJ2-5; D gene ambiguous. CDR1 is LNHDA and CDR2 is SQIVND in the germline V gene (reference sequence). The CDR3 is 16 amino acids. Trimming left V 0 bases short and J 3 bases short, with 14 bases between. CDR3 in DNA: TGTGCCAGTAGTATAGACAATGTTGGGGTCGAAGAGACCCAGTACTTC. It specifies CASSIDNVGVEETQYF.

The V and J genes are TRBV30 and TRBJ1-2; D perhaps matches TRBD1 (6 bases). Germline V gene lookup returns CDR1 GTSNPN and CDR2 SVGIG (reference sequence). CDR3 length equals 16 residues. V lost 3 bases, J lost 1 base, and 18 bases lay in between. This CDR3 is CAWSDTGYRLNYGYTF. The CDR3 coding sequence is TGTGCCTGGAGCGACACAGGGTACCGACTTAACTATGGCTACACCTTC.

The V call is TRBV29-1, the J call TRBJ2-7, with D possibly TRBD1 on 7 matching bases. Germline loops: CDR1 SQVTM, CDR2 ANQGSEA. The CDR3 loop spans 14 amino acids. The V gene lost 7 bases and the J gene lost 1 base, with 17 bases spanning the gap. The DNA for the CDR3 is TGCAGCGCTAGACAGGGAGGTCCATCCTACGAGCAGTACTTC. This translates into CSARQGGPSYEQYF.

The chain is built from TRBV7-9 and TRBJ2-7; TRBD1 or TRBD2 may be the D gene (6 bases each). V was trimmed by 2 bases and J by 2 bases, leaving 10 bases between them. The germline CDR1 and CDR2 sequences are SEHNR and FQNEAQ (reference sequence). This CDR3 has 14 residues. CDR3 bases: TGTGCCAGCAGCTTAATCGGGGGCACCTACGAGCAGTACTTC. Translating gives CASSLIGGTYEQYF.

The rearrangement uses TRBV5-1 and TRBJ1-2, with D possibly being TRBD1 (5 bases). With 0 bases removed from V and 4 bases from J, the gap between germline ends came to 13 bases. CDR1 is SGHRS and CDR2 is YFSETQ in the germline V gene. This CDR3 comprises 15 residues. Here the CDR3 reads CASSLGDGRAYGYTF. DNA of the CDR3: TGCGCCAGCAGCTTGGGGGACGGACGGGCCTATGGCTACACCTTC.

This clone was recorded a few times. The V and J genes are TRBV7-6 and TRBJ2-5; TRBD1 aligns across 8 bases. CDR1 is SGHVS, CDR2 FNYEAQ, per germline. V shed 3 bases, J shed 5 bases, and the junction held 8 bases outside the gene matches. This CDR3 contains 15 residues. The CDR3 reads CASSLLARGQETQYF. The DNA of the CDR3 is TGTGCCAGCAGCTTGCTGGCCAGGGGGCAGGAGACCCAGTACTTC.

V gene TRBV10-3 combines with J gene TRBJ2-1; 7 bases map to TRBD2. Looked up from germline, CDR1 is ENHRY and CDR2 is SYGVKD. CDR3 length: 14 amino acids. V was clipped by 4 bases and J by 8 bases; unmatched bases: 8. The CDR3 region has the DNA TGTGCCATCAGTGCCCGGGGGGTTGGGGATGAGCAGTTCTTC. This encodes CAISARGVGDEQFF.

The chain has TRBV29-1 and TRBJ1-1; D not certain. The length of the CDR3 is 13 residues. V lost 3 bases and J lost 4, with 12 bases in between. Germline lookup yields CDR1 SQVTM and CDR2 ANQGSEA. The CDR3 region is CSVDCRVCTEAFF. The CDR3 bases are TGCAGCGTTGATTGCAGAGTTTGCACTGAAGCTTTCTTT. Combining the CDR3 with reference TRBV29-1 and TRBJ1-1 gives the whole variable domain SAVISQKPSRDICQRGTSLTIQCQVDSQVTMMFWYRQQPGQSLTLIATANQGSEATYESGFVIDKFPISRPNLTFSTLTVSNMSPEDSSIYLCSVDCRVCTEAFFGQGTRLTVV.

The rearrangement links TRBV4-1 to TRBJ2-7, with 8 nucleotides matching TRBD1. This CDR3 spans 16 amino acids. V shed 0 bases, J shed 0 bases, and the junction held 4 bases outside the gene matches. The germline V gene encodes CDR1 MGHRA and CDR2 YSYEKL. The CDR3 sequence is CASSQEAGGSSYEQYF. CDR3 sequence (DNA): TGCGCCAGCAGCCAAGAAGCAGGGGGCTCCTCCTACGAGCAGTACTTC.

V is TRBV10-3 and J is TRBJ1-5; 7 nucleotides match TRBD1. Germline loops: CDR1 ENHRY, CDR2 SYGVKD. The junction had 7 bases not matched to a gene; V was cut back by 5 bases and J by 3 bases. CDR3 size: 15 residues. For the CDR3, the DNA is TGTGCCATCAGTAACCCGGGACAGACCAATCAGCCCCAGCATTTT. Its translation: CAISNPGQTNQPQHF.

Points on this clone: This sample includes further DNA sequences coding for the same CDR3. The chain uses TRBV13 and TRBJ2-7; no definite D call. This CDR3 spans 13 amino acids. CDR1 is PRHDT and CDR2 is FYEKMQ in the germline V gene (reference sequence). Trimming shortened V by 0 bases and J by 3 bases, and 6 bases separated the two germline ends. The CDR3 sequence: CASSLGRDYEQYF. The CDR3 region has the DNA TGTGCCAGCAGCTTAGGCCGAGACTACGAGCAGTACTTC. The full variable domain, rest sourced from reference TRBV13 and TRBJ2-7, is AAGVIQSPRHLIKEKRETATLKCYPIPRHDTVYWYQQGPGQDPQFLISFYEKMQSDKGSIPDRFSAQQFSDYHSELNMSSLELGDSALYFCASSLGRDYEQYFGPGTRLTVT.

The J gene is TRBJ2-7, the V gene TRBV27; 8 bases are shared with TRBD1. V lost 3 bases to trimming and J lost 2 bases; unmatched junction nucleotides: 3. The CDR3 sequence is 14 residues long. CDR1 and CDR2 from the germline V gene are MNHEY and SMNVEV (reference sequence). The CDR3 DNA reads TGTGCCAGCAGTTTGGGGACAGGACCCTACGAGCAGTACTTC. Amino acid sequence: CASSLGTGPYEQYF.

The chain links TRBV7-6 to TRBJ1-1; D is uncertain. V shed 1 base and J shed 0 bases, with 9 bases lying between them. Germline lookup yields CDR1 SGHVS and CDR2 FNYEAQ. The CDR3 is 15 amino acids. For the CDR3, the DNA is TGTGCCAGCAGCTTAGGGGAGGGCATGAACACTGAAGCTTTCTTT. Amino acid sequence: CASSLGEGMNTEAFF.

This clone has a handful of counts. V is TRBV6-6 and J is TRBJ2-1; a weak D match, TRBD2 (5 bases). V was cut by 0 bases and J by 10 bases, with 10 bases left in between. Germline lookup yields CDR1 MNHNY and CDR2 SVGAGI (reference sequence). This CDR3 contains 13 residues. The CDR3 DNA follows: TGTGCCAGCAGTTACTCGGGAGATAAAGAGCAGTTCTTC. Residues: CASSYSGDKEQFF.